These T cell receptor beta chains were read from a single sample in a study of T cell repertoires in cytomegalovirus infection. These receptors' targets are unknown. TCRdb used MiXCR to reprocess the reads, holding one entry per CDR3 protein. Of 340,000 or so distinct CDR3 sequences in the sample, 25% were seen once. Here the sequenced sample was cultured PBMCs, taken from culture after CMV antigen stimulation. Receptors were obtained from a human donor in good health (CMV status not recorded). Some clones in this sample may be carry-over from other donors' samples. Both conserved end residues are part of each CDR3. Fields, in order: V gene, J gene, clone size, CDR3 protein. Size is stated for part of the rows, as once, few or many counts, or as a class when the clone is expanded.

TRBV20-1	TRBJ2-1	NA	CSASSPGLASLNEQFF
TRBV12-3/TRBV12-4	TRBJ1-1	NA	CASRARTGGMNTEAFF
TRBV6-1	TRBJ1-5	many	CASSGVGSNQPQHF
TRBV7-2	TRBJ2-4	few	CASSNRQGLAKNIQYF
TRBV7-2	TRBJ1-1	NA	CASSLTTDTNTEAFF
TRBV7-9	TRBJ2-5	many	CASSLRTVRGRETQYF
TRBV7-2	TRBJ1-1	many	CASSLAGTANTEAFF
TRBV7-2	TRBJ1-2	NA	CASSLYRESYGYTF
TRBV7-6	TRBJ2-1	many	CASSSLEAEQFF
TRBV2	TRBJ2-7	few	CASSVVYGTKDF
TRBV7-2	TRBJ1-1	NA	CASSLGQFTEAFF
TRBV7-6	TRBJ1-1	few	CASSQQGGASEAFF
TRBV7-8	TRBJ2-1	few	CASSSAGTSVNEQFF
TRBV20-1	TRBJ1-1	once	CSANRQGAGTEAFF
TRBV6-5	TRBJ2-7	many	CASSYSGTGHSSYEQYF
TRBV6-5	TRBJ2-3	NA	CASKTPLGTDTQYF
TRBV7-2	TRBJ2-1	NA	CASSLERQGNNEQFF
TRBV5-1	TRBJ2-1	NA	CASSLGRSSSYNEQFF
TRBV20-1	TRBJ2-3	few	CSARDPGGSADTQYF
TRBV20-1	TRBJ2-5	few	CSAIAGTFQETQYF
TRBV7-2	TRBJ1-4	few	CASSLDGEKLFF
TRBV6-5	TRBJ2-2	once	CASSSIRGADGELFF
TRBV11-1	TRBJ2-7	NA	CASSFGGNSYEQYF
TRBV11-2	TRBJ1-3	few	CASSSNRDSGNTIYF
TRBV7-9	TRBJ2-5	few	CASSKDRVGQETQYF
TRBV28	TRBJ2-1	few	CASSLLAGTGENEQFF
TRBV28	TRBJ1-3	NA	CASRSRTGLGNTIYF
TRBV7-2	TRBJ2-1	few	CASSYPRSGASYNEQFF
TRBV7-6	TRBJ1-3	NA	CASSKGQGNTIYF
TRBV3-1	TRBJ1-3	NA	CASSQDWRGNTIYF